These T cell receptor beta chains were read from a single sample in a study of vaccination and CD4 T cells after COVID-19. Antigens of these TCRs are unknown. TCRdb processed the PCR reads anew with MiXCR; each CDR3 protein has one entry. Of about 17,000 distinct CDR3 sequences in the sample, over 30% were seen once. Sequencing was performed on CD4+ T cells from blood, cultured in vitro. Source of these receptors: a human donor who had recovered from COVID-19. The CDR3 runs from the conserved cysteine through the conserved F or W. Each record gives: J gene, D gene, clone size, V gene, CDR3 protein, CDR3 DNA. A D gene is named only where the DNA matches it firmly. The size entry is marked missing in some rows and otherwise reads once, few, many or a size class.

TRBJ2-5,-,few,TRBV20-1,CSAPGAQGFQETQYF,TGCAGTGCTCCGGGGGCCCAGGGCTTCCAAGAGACCCAGTACTTC
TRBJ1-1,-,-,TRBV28,CASSVQITEAFF,TGTGCCAGCAGTGTACAGATCACTGAAGCTTTCTTT
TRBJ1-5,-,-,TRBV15,CATSRGGREQPQHF,TGTGCCACCAGCAGAGGAGGGCGGGAACAGCCCCAGCATTTT
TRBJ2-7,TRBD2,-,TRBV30,CAWKFTSGSGEQYF,TGTGCCTGGAAGTTCACTAGCGGGAGTGGCGAGCAGTACTTC
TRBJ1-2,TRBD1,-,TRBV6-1,CASSGTGGGGYTF,TGTGCCAGCAGTGGGACAGGTGGTGGCGGCTACACCTTC
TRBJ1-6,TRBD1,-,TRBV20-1,CSLTGAAMVGNSPLHF,TGCAGTCTGACAGGGGCCGCAATGGTCGGTAATTCACCCCTCCACTTT
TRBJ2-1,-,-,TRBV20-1,CSTGRWDNEQFF,TGCAGTACGGGTAGGTGGGACAATGAGCAGTTCTTC
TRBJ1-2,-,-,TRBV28,CASSGTNYGYTF,TGTGCCAGCAGTGGGACTAACTATGGCTACACCTTC
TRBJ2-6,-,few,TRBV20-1,CSARDHPSGANVLTF,TGCAGTGCTAGAGATCACCCCTCTGGGGCCAACGTCCTGACTTTC
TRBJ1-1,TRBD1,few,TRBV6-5,CASSYLTRGQGYNTEAFF,TGTGCCAGCAGTTACCTTACCCGAGGACAGGGCTATAACACTGAAGCTTTCTTT
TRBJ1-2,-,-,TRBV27,CASSLSRNYGYTF,TGTGCCAGCAGTTTATCCAGGAACTATGGCTACACCTTC
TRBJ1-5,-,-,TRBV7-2,CANTKANQPQHF,TGTGCCAACACAAAGGCCAATCAGCCCCAGCATTTT
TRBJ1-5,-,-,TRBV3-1,CASSPGRGQPQHF,TGTGCCAGCAGCCCCGGGCGGGGTCAGCCCCAGCATTTT
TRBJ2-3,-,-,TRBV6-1,CASSGPNTQYF,TGTGCCAGCAGCGGGCCAAATACGCAGTATTTT
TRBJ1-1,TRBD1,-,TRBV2,CASSHRGPRNTEAFF,TGTGCCAGCAGCCACAGGGGGCCGAGGAACACTGAAGCTTTCTTT
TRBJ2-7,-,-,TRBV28,CASSPFRVGFPYEQYF,TGTGCCAGCAGTCCTTTCAGGGTCGGATTCCCCTACGAGCAGTACTTC
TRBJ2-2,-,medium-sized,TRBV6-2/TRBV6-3,CASSYSPEGSGELFF,TGTGCCAGCAGTTACTCCCCCGAGGGTAGCGGGGAGCTGTTTTTT
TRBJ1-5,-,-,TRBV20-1,CSARVAGQNQPQHF,TGCAGTGCTAGAGTTGCAGGGCAAAATCAGCCCCAGCATTTT
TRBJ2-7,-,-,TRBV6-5,CASSYSPIFYEQYF,TGTGCCAGCAGTTACTCGCCTATTTTCTACGAGCAGTACTTC
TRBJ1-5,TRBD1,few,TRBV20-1,CSARDGGQGNNQPQHF,TGCAGTGCTAGAGATGGGGGACAGGGGAATAATCAGCCCCAGCATTTT
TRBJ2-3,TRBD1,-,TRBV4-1,CASSSLRQGGTDTQYF,TGCGCCAGCAGCTCCTTGCGACAGGGGGGCACAGATACGCAGTATTTT
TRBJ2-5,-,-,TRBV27,CASSLYAGWAAQGAQYF,TGTGCCAGCAGTTTATATGCGGGGTGGGCGGCTCAAGGGGCCCAGTACTTC
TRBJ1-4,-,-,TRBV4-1,CASSQEPGLKLLF,TGCGCCAGCAGCCAAGAACCGGGACTAAAACTGCTTTTT
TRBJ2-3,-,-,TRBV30,CAWSPGVETDTQYF,TGTGCCTGGAGCCCGGGAGTGGAGACAGATACGCAGTATTTT
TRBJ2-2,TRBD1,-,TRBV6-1,CASSPGGDTGELFF,TGTGCCAGCAGCCCAGGGGGCGATACCGGGGAGCTGTTTTTT
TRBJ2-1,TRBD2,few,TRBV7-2,CASSFDSGSYNEQFF,TGTGCCAGCAGCTTTGATAGCGGGTCTTACAATGAGCAGTTCTTC
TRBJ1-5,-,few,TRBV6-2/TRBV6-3,CASSDGYNQPQHF,TGTGCCAGCAGCGACGGATACAATCAGCCCCAGCATTTT
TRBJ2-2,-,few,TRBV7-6,CASSLQQGKNTGELFF,TGTGCCAGCAGCTTACAACAGGGAAAAAACACCGGGGAGCTGTTTTTT
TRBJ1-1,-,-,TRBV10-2,CASSDPTNTEAFF,TGCGCCAGCAGTGACCCTACGAACACTGAAGCTTTCTTT
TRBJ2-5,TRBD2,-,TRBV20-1,CSAQAGGGETQYF,TGCAGTGCTCAAGCGGGAGGGGGGGAGACCCAGTACTTC
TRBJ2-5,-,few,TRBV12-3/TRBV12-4,CASSLDLSETQYF,TGTGCCAGCAGCCTGGACCTCTCCGAGACCCAGTACTTC
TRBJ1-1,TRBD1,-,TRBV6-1,CASRRTGWSTEAFF,TGTGCCAGCAGACGGACAGGGTGGAGCACTGAAGCTTTCTTT
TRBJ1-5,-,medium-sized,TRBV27,CASRSLEQNNQPQHF,TGTGCCAGCAGGAGTTTAGAACAGAACAATCAGCCCCAGCATTTT
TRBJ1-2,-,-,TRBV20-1,CSANHPGAIAGYTF,TGCAGTGCCAACCACCCGGGGGCAATCGCGGGCTACACCTTC
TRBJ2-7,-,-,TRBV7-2,CASSPRESVQYF,TGTGCCAGCAGCCCCCGGGAATCTGTGCAGTACTTC
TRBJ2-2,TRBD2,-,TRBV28,CASSLTSGSPGELFF,TGTGCCAGCAGTTTGACTAGCGGGAGTCCCGGGGAGCTGTTTTTT
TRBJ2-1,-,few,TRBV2,CASSELLGVVGEQFF,TGTGCCAGCAGTGAACTCCTAGGGGTAGTCGGGGAGCAGTTCTTC
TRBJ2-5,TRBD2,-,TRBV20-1,CSARASGRSQETQCF,TGCAGTGCTAGGGCTAGCGGGAGGTCCCAAGAGACCCAGTGCTTC
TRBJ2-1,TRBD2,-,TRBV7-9,CASSEPGLAGGHEQFF,TGTGCCAGCAGCGAACCGGGACTAGCGGGAGGCCATGAGCAGTTCTTC
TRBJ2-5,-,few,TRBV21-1,CASSKGDRFQETQYF,TGTGCCAGCAGCAAAGGGGACAGATTTCAAGAGACCCAGTACTTC
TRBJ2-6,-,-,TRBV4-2,CASSQDGAQGANVLTF,TGTGCCAGCAGCCAAGATGGGGCGCAAGGGGCCAACGTCCTGACTTTC
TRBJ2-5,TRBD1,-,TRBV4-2,CASSPDRGRETQYF,TGTGCCAGCAGCCCAGACAGGGGGAGAGAGACCCAGTACTTC
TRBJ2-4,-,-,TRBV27,CASSLYGGVQLAKNIQYF,TGTGCCAGCAGTTTATATGGGGGAGTACAGCTAGCCAAAAACATTCAGTACTTC
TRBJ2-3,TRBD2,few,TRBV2,CASSRTSGRIGDTQYF,TGTGCCAGCAGTCGAACTAGCGGGAGGATTGGAGATACGCAGTATTTT
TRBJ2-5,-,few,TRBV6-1,CASREPGIQETQYF,TGTGCCAGCAGGGAACCAGGGATCCAAGAGACCCAGTACTTC
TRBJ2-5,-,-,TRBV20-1,CSARGQGKETQYF,TGCAGTGCTAGAGGCCAGGGGAAAGAGACCCAGTACTTC
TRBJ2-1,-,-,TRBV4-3,CASSQDPGVNEQFF,TGCGCCAGCAGCCAAGATCCCGGGGTCAATGAGCAGTTCTTC
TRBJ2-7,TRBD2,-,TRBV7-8,CASTFSGPYEQYF,TGTGCCAGCACCTTTAGCGGGCCCTACGAGCAGTACTTC
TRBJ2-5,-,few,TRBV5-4,CASSGVWEETQYF,TGTGCCAGCAGCGGGGTTTGGGAAGAGACCCAGTACTTC
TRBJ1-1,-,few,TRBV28,CATNGGEKNTEAFF,TGTGCCACTAACGGGGGAGAGAAGAACACTGAAGCTTTCTTT
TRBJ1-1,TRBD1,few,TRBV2,CASRADRANTEAFF,TGTGCCAGCAGGGCGGACAGGGCGAACACTGAAGCTTTCTTT
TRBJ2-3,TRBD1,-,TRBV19,CASRRQGAGTDTQYF,TGTGCCAGTCGGAGACAGGGGGCGGGCACAGATACGCAGTATTTT
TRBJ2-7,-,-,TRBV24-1,CATSDSNRVELSEQYF,TGTGCCACCAGTGATTCGAACAGGGTGGAATTGAGCGAGCAGTACTTC
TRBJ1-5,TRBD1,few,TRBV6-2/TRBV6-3,CASSYAQPRGLLQPQHF,TGTGCCAGCAGTTACGCCCAACCCAGGGGGCTCTTGCAGCCCCAGCATTTT